These 15 T cell receptor beta chains were all obtained from the same sample, sequenced in a study of blood T cell repertoires in COVID-19. Assay: immunoSEQ multiplex PCR; the TCRdb copy retains only in-frame clones and omits some. The sample has 300,000 to 400,000 clones; approximately 86% are singletons. Sequenced material: peripheral blood. The receptors here all came from a human donor in a cohort sampled during active COVID-19.

This chain links TRBV2 with TRBJ1-5, with D hard to call. Germline-derived CDR1 and CDR2 are SNHLY and FYNNEI. V lost 6 bases to trimming and J lost 0 bases, with 6 bases between them. This CDR3 spans 13 amino acids. The CDR3, as DNA: TGTGCCAGCAGAGCAGGTAGCAATCAGCCCCAGCATTTT. Residues: CASRAGSNQPQHF.

This clone appeared a single time. The chain recombines TRBV6-4 with TRBJ2-1; 7 nucleotides line up with TRBD2. This CDR3 has 15 residues. Losses at the gene ends were 2 bases for V and 5 bases for J; bases not matched to a gene: 6. Per the germline V gene, CDR1 is MRHNA and CDR2 is SNTAGT. The chain's CDR3 is CASSDGGTTDNEQFF. In DNA, the CDR3 is TGTGCCAGCAGTGACGGTGGGACTACCGACAATGAGCAGTTCTTC.

In DNA, the CDR3 is TGCGCCAGCAGGGATGGTCCCGAGGTCACTGAAGCTTTCTTT. Translating gives CASRDGPEVTEAFF. This sequence joins TRBV5-1 and TRBJ1-1; D uncertain. This CDR3 has 14 amino acids. In germline, CDR1 is SGHRS, CDR2 YFSETQ. With 5 bases removed from V and 4 bases from J, the gap between germline ends came to 15 bases. Together with reference TRBV5-1 and TRBJ1-1, the CDR3 gives the full variable domain: KAGVTQTPRYLIKTRGQQVTLSCSPISGHRSVSWYQQTPGQGLQFLFEYFSETQRNKGNFPGRFSGRQFSNSRSEMNVSTLELGDSALYLCASRDGPEVTEAFFGQGTRLTVV.

To note about this clone: The same CDR3 is also encoded by other DNA sequences in this sample. The chain joins TRBV5-1 to TRBJ2-3; D call uncertain. Germline V gives CDR1 SGHRS, CDR2 YFSETQ. Trimming shortened V by 0 bases and J by 0 bases, and 5 bases separated the two germline ends. There are 14 residues in the CDR3. The CDR3 nucleotides read TGCGCCAGCAGCTTGGGACTTAGCACAGATACGCAGTATTTT. The encoded protein is CASSLGLSTDTQYF.

This clone showed up just once. This chain connects TRBV2 to TRBJ2-1; 10 nucleotides agree with TRBD1. Trimming at V came to 3 bases and at J to 7 bases, leaving 6 bases not matched to a gene. The length of the CDR3 is 15 residues. Germline values: CDR1 SNHLY, CDR2 FYNNEI. In DNA, the CDR3 is TGTGCCAGCAGTGAGACGACAGGGGGCGGGAATGAGCAGTTCTTC. It codes for CASSETTGGGNEQFF.

Concerning this clone: This sample includes further DNA sequences coding for the same CDR3. CDR3 sequence: CASSSGTSGTYEQYF. CDR3 DNA sequence: TGTGCCAGCAGCTCTGGGACTAGCGGAACCTACGAGCAGTACTTC. The chain recombines TRBV5-4 with TRBJ2-7; 11 bases agree with TRBD2. The ends lost 3 bases at V and 2 bases at J; junction bases unmatched: 4. The CDR3 loop spans 15 amino acids. Germline-derived CDR1 and CDR2 are SGHNT and YYREEE (reference sequence). The full variable domain, its missing parts supplied by reference TRBV5-4 and TRBJ2-7, is ETGVTQSPTHLIKTRGQQVTLRCSSQSGHNTVSWYQQALGQGPQFIFQYYREEENGRGNFPPRFSGLQFPNYSSELNVNALELDDSALYLCASSSGTSGTYEQYFGPGTRLTVT.

This chain connects TRBV5-1 to TRBJ2-3; D possibly corresponds to TRBD1 (5 bases). This CDR3 region has 15 residues. Germline CDR1 reads SGHRS; CDR2 reads YFSETQ. V was trimmed by 0 bases and J by 2 bases, leaving 10 bases between them. CDR3 region: CASSLEGALTDTQYF. The CDR3 DNA sequence: TGCGCCAGCAGCTTGGAAGGGGCGCTCACAGATACGCAGTATTTT.

This clone was seen a single time. The rearrangement joins TRBV30 to TRBJ2-2; TRBD2 matches at 10 bases. The CDR3 sequence is 17 residues long. V was clipped by 0 bases and J by 4 bases; unmatched bases: 8. From germline, CDR1 is GTSNPN and CDR2 SVGIG (reference sequence). This CDR3 is CAWSVRFSGRTTGELFF. CDR3 DNA: TGTGCCTGGAGTGTAAGGTTTAGCGGGAGGACCACCGGGGAGCTGTTTTTT.

The V and J genes are TRBV5-1 and TRBJ1-2, with a possible D match to TRBD1 (6 bases). From germline, CDR1 is SGHRS and CDR2 YFSETQ. This CDR3 is 14 amino acids long. V shed 2 bases and J shed 5 bases, with 13 bases lying between them. This CDR3 is CASSFPGQPYGYTF. Written as DNA, the CDR3 is TGCGCCAGCAGCTTTCCAGGACAGCCTTATGGCTACACCTTC.

The chain employs TRBV2 and TRBJ1-2, with TRBD1 identical over 10 bases. From germline, CDR1 is SNHLY and CDR2 FYNNEI. V shed 2 bases, J shed 6 bases, and the junction held 12 bases outside the gene matches. The CDR3 is made up of 17 amino acids. The CDR3 is CASSESGTGVTFHGYTF. CDR3 coding DNA: TGTGCCAGCAGTGAATCGGGGACAGGGGTTACGTTCCATGGCTACACCTTC.

This rearrangement joins TRBV5-4 to TRBJ1-4; the match to TRBD1 covers 11 bases. Germline CDR1 reads SGHNT; CDR2 reads YYREEE (reference sequence). The length of the CDR3 is 15 residues. The J segment lost 6 bases and the V segment lost 3 bases, leaving 4 bases of the junction unmatched. In nucleotides, the CDR3 is TGTGCCAGCAGCTCACCGGGACAGGGGGATGAAAAACTGTTTTTT. Translated, it gives CASSSPGQGDEKLFF. Full variable domain (remainder filled in from reference TRBV5-4 and TRBJ1-4): ETGVTQSPTHLIKTRGQQVTLRCSSQSGHNTVSWYQQALGQGPQFIFQYYREEENGRGNFPPRFSGLQFPNYSSELNVNALELDDSALYLCASSSPGQGDEKLFFGSGTQLSVL.

CDR3 coding DNA: TGTGCCAGCAGTGTCTATATCGATGAAAAACTGTTTTTT. Its protein is CASSVYIDEKLFF. The gene calls are TRBV2 and TRBJ1-4; D gene ambiguous. V lost 4 bases to trimming and J lost 6 bases, with 9 bases between them. This CDR3 has 13 amino acids. From germline, CDR1 is SNHLY and CDR2 FYNNEI.

The chain is built from TRBV18 and TRBJ1-4; D remains unclear. Trimming shortened V by 6 bases and J by 3 bases, and 11 bases separated the two germline ends. CDR1 and CDR2 from the germline V gene are KGHSH and LQKENI. The CDR3 length is 14 residues. The chain's CDR3 is CASSQTFSNEKLFF. The CDR3 DNA reads TGTGCCAGCTCCCAGACATTCTCTAATGAAAAACTGTTTTTT.

This rearrangement joins TRBV20-1 to TRBJ1-1; perhaps TRBD1 as D (5 bases). This CDR3 region has 11 residues. V was trimmed by 5 bases and J by 3 bases, leaving 7 bases between them. The germline gives CDR1 DFQATT, CDR2 SNEGSKA (reference sequence). This chain's CDR3 is CSAGGDTEAFF. The CDR3 DNA follows: TGCAGTGCTGGGGGGGACACTGAAGCTTTCTTT.

The rearrangement joins TRBV6-4 to TRBJ2-1; TRBD2 aligns across 13 bases. Germline-derived CDR1 and CDR2 are MRHNA and SNTAGT. The length of the CDR3 is 18 residues. V gave up 2 bases and J gave up 0 bases; unmatched junction bases: 4. The CDR3 DNA follows: TGTGCCAGCAGTGACCCCGGGACTAGCGGGAACTCCTACAATGAGCAGTTCTTC. It codes for CASSDPGTSGNSYNEQFF.